Below, 8 T cell receptor beta chains from the same sample are listed, as sequenced in a study of shared clonotypes between healthy human individuals. Sequenced by immunoSEQ multiplex PCR; TCRdb stores in-frame clones only, minus some. Here the sample spans 490,000 or so clones, around three quarters being singletons. The sequenced sample was PBMCs. These receptors all stem from a woman aged 40 to 50 in good health. Some clones in this sample may be carry-over from other donors' samples.

This rearrangement joins TRBV28 to TRBJ2-1; 9 positions agree with TRBD1. CDR3 size: 15 residues. The germline V gene encodes CDR1 MDHEN and CDR2 SYDVKM. V lost 10 bases to trimming and J lost 4 bases; unmatched junction nucleotides: 11. CDR3 loop: CATEHRDRVYNEQFF. The CDR3 DNA sequence: TGTGCCACCGAGCACCGGGACAGGGTGTACAATGAGCAGTTCTTC.

This clone was found a few times. The genes are TRBV25-1 and TRBJ2-3; 8 bases are a match to TRBD2. Trimming cost V 7 bases and J 2 bases; bases outside gene matches: 11. CDR3 length: 16 amino acids. Germline loops: CDR1 MGHDK, CDR2 SYGVNS. The chain's CDR3 is CASTDGGAGVTDTQYF. The CDR3 DNA follows: TGTGCCAGCACCGACGGGGGGGCAGGAGTCACAGATACGCAGTATTTT.

V gene TRBV4-1 combines with J gene TRBJ2-7; D is possibly TRBD2 (5 bases). Per the germline V gene, CDR1 is MGHRA and CDR2 is YSYEKL. There are 16 residues in the CDR3. V lost 0 bases to trimming and J lost 2 bases, with 14 bases between them. CDR3 sequence: CASSQDQGGAPYEQYF. The CDR3 region has the DNA TGCGCCAGCAGCCAAGATCAAGGAGGTGCCCCCTACGAGCAGTACTTC.

The genes are TRBV15 and TRBJ1-5; TRBD1 agrees at 7 bases. The CDR3 covers 17 residues. J gave up 6 bases and V 1 base, and 12 bases lay outside the gene matches. Germline CDR1 reads LNHNV; CDR2 reads YYDKDF (reference sequence). The chain's CDR3 is CATSRVGQALGGQPQHF. In nucleotides, the CDR3 is TGTGCCACCAGCAGAGTCGGACAGGCCCTGGGGGGTCAGCCCCAGCATTTT.

The V gene is TRBV28, the J gene TRBJ1-3; a possible D gene is TRBD1 (6 bases). V lost 4 bases, J lost 3 bases, and 16 bases lay in between. The CDR3 extends over 16 amino acids. The germline V gene has CDR1 MDHEN and CDR2 SYDVKM. CDR3 sequence reads: CASSSPQGGGGNTIYF. The CDR3 DNA follows: TGTGCCAGCAGTTCCCCACAGGGCGGGGGTGGAAACACCATATATTTT.

CDR3 protein: CASSIDRVRTEAFF. In DNA, the CDR3 is TGTGCCAGTAGTATCGACAGGGTGAGGACTGAAGCTTTCTTT. This sequence joins TRBV19 and TRBJ1-1; 7 bases are a match to TRBD1. The V and J ends lost 3 bases and 5 bases, in that order; junction bases with no gene match: 6. Germline loops: CDR1 LNHDA, CDR2 SQIVND (reference sequence). The CDR3 is made up of 14 amino acids.

The sample holds one count of this clone. The chain uses TRBV4-3 and TRBJ1-2, with 7 bases fitting TRBD1. Trimming removed 0 bases from V and 4 bases from J; junction bases left unmatched: 8. The CDR3 consists of 16 residues. Germline loops: CDR1 LGHNA, CDR2 YSLEER. The CDR3 spells CASSQDLRDRPYGYTF. In DNA, the CDR3 is TGCGCCAGCAGCCAAGACTTGCGGGACAGACCCTATGGCTACACCTTC.

The chain has TRBV10-3 and TRBJ2-5; 8 bases fit TRBD1. The CDR3 is 16 residues long. The germline V gene has CDR1 ENHRY and CDR2 SYGVKD. The junction had 11 bases not matched to a gene; V was cut back by 3 bases and J by 5 bases. The CDR3 is CAISDPRTGTGETQYF. In nucleotides, the CDR3 is TGTGCCATCAGTGACCCCCGGACAGGGACTGGGGAGACCCAGTACTTC.